Below, 2 T cell receptor beta chains from the same sample are listed, as sequenced in a study of T cell changes during pregnancy in multiple sclerosis. The repertoire was sequenced with immunoSEQ multiplex PCR; TCRdb's copy has only in-frame clones and lacks some. The table records tens of thousands of clones, 92% of them present only once. Here the sequenced sample was peripheral blood, taken before pregnancy. The source of these receptors is a female donor with multiple sclerosis, enrolled in a pregnancy study.

The V call is TRBV30, the J call TRBJ1-2; D is unclear. The CDR3 length is 13 residues. The V end lost 1 base, the J end lost 5 bases, and 11 bases lay between the germline ends. Looked up from germline, CDR1 is GTSNPN and CDR2 is SVGIG (reference sequence). CDR3 amino acids: CAWSDPGRYGYTF. The CDR3 bases are TGTGCCTGGAGTGACCCGGGAAGGTATGGCTACACCTTC.

The chain carries TRBV7-3 and TRBJ2-7; TRBD2 matches at 7 bases. V was clipped by 1 base and J by 0 bases; unmatched bases: 3. The CDR3 covers 15 residues. Germline V gene sequence: CDR1 SGHTA, CDR2 FQGTGA. This CDR3 is CASSLRRETSYEQYF. CDR3 nucleotides: TGTGCCAGCAGCTTAAGGCGGGAGACCTCCTACGAGCAGTACTTC.